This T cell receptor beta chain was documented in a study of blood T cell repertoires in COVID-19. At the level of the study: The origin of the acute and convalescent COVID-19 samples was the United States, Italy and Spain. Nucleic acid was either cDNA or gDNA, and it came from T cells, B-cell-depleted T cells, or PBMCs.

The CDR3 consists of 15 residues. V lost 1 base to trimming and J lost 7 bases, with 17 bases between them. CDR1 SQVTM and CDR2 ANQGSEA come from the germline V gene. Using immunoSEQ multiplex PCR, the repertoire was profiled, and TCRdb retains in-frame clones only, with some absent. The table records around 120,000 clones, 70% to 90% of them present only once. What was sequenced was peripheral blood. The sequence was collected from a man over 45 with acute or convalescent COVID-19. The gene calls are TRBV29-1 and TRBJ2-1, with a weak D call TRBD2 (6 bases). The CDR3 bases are TGCAGCGTTGAAGCGCAAACTAGCAGAACGAATGAGCAGTTCTTC. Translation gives CSVEAQTSRTNEQFF.